This TCR beta chain is from a study of T cell responses to AZD1222 COVID-19 vaccine. Comment on this clone: Its antigen is unidentified.

The CDR3 covers 14 residues. Germline V gene sequence: CDR1 KGHSH, CDR2 LQKENI. Trimming shortened V by 5 bases and J by 0 bases, and 9 bases separated the two germline ends. Study results and caveats: Donors skewed white British and female; clonal diversity was possibly underestimated. There were vaccine-associated CD4 TCRs across spike, dominant at 160-218 and 743-854. Seropositive status at baseline applied to only five to seven AZD1222 recipients.

Only in-frame clones appear in the TCRdb table, and some are missing; sequencing was by immunoSEQ multiplex PCR. The sample has around 15,000 clones; under 90% are singletons. The sequences come from peripheral blood, collected 28 days after the second AZD1222 dose. This TCR was sampled from an adult who received the AZD1222 COVID-19 vaccine. The genes are TRBV18 and TRBJ2-3; possible D gene TRBD2, 6 bases. This chain's CDR3 is CASSSAGSTDTQYF. The CDR3 DNA sequence: TGTGCCAGCTCATCGGCGGGGAGCACAGATACGCAGTATTTT.